The TCR beta chain under discussion was sequenced for a study of CD8+ T cells in alopecia areata. Across the study: Severity among treated patients was scored by the percentage of scalp area affected.

On this clone itself: What it recognizes is unknown.

Extraction of RNA preceded its reverse transcription into cDNA, which served as the sequencing template. Method: immunoSEQ multiplex PCR; TCRdb's copy keeps in-frame clones and lacks some. The profile shows more than 200,000 clones, less than 45% of them singletons. General study results and limits: Tofacitinib yielded significantly lower scalp clonality and fewer expanded CD8+ clones among the top 100. Lesional tissue from the scalp (especially in alopecia totalis/universalis) showed higher clonality than normal scalp.

The treatment here: oral pan-JAK inhibitor, 5-10 mg twice daily. Deletions cut 7 bases from V and 7 bases from J, with 16 bases between. There are 13 residues in the CDR3. Per the germline V gene, CDR1 is SNHLY and CDR2 is FYNNEI. The rearrangement joins TRBV2 to TRBJ1-1; D is unclear. This TCR was recovered from a human donor with alopecia areata. The sequenced sample was CD4+ T cells sorted from blood, obtained at approximately week 36, from a patient treated with tofacitinib. The chain's CDR3 is CASKRARPNEAFF. The CDR3 DNA sequence: TGTGCCAGCAAGCGCGCTCGGCCCAATGAAGCTTTCTTT.